The present T cell receptor (beta chain) was sequenced within a study of human T cells and chemical hapten exposure. This CDR3 spans 14 amino acids. Per germline, CDR1 LGHDT and CDR2 YNNKEL (reference sequence). V lost 0 bases and J lost 0, with 5 bases in between. As processed by the authors: Counts of TCRs in each sample centred on a median of about 95,000 and extended from approximately 25,000 to 650,000. One entry per CDR3 protein results from TCRdb running MiXCR on the RACE reads. These V and J calls are TCRdb output, not the study's own analysis. The data hold around 110,000 distinct CDR3 sequences, with around 10% observed a single time. This clonotype was detected ten times or more. Sample time point: patch test 1, 2 weeks after DPC sensitization. Documented treatment: therapeutic diphenylcyclopropenone sensitization with weekly scalp DPC.

V gene TRBV3-1 combines with J gene TRBJ1-1, with D unclear. The sequencing here drew on whole blood, taken in connection with sensitization to the hapten diphenylcyclopropenone (DPC). The origin of this receptor is a woman aged 50 to 60 with alopecia areata. Some clones in this sample may be carry-over from other donors' samples. This chain's CDR3 is CASSQEVMNTEAFF. DNA for the CDR3: TGTGCCAGCAGCCAAGAGGTTATGAACACTGAAGCTTTCTTT.